This paragraph covers one TCR beta chain sequence. V dropped 2 bases and J dropped 8 bases, with 9 bases sitting between them. The CDR3 has 12 residues. CDR1 and CDR2 from the germline V gene are MNHEY and SVGEGT. These data are taken from a study of early T cells in non-severe SARS-CoV-2 infection. From the 5' RACE reads, TCRdb called clonotypes with MiXCR, one entry per CDR3 protein. This sample yields approximately 56,000 distinct CDR3 sequences, of which approximately 10% are seen a single time; under 7.5% belongs to the top ten. The chain has TRBV6-2 or TRBV6-3 and TRBJ1-1; D remains ambiguous. Sequencing used whole blood. The receptor's source is an adult who was a healthcare worker with PCR-confirmed SARS-CoV-2 infection or an uninfected control (not recorded which). In DNA form, the CDR3 reads TGTGCCAGCAGTTACGGTCGGTCAGAAGCTTTCTTT. Its translation is CASSYGRSEAFF.